This passage covers 5 T cell receptor beta chains from one sample sequenced in a study of T cells in Graves' hyperthyroidism and ophthalmopathy. What was amplified from RNA transcripts were TCR beta CDR3 regions. First-round RT-PCR with HTBI primers amplified the TCR CDR3 region. TCRdb fed the multiplex PCR reads into MiXCR, producing one record per CDR3 protein. In the table there are approximately 600,000 distinct CDR3 sequences, about 15% of which are singletons. The specimen was blood. These receptor sequences come from a woman between 40 and 55 years old with Graves' ophthalmopathy.

The chain recombines TRBV6-5 with TRBJ1-5; no clear D gene. The CDR3 consists of 15 residues. Germline V gene sequence: CDR1 MNHEY, CDR2 SVGAGI. Trimming cost V 3 bases and J 2 bases, with 11 bases left between them. The CDR3 reads CASSYKWSGNQPQHF. The DNA for the CDR3 is TGTGCCAGCAGTTATAAGTGGTCGGGCAATCAGCCCCAGCATTTT.

The J gene is TRBJ1-2, the V gene TRBV30, with D uncertain. Germline V gene sequence: CDR1 GTSNPN, CDR2 SVGIG (reference sequence). V was clipped by 0 bases and J by 4 bases, with 6 bases between them. This CDR3 has 12 amino acids. CDR3 bases: TGTGCCTGGAGTGTCGGGCGCTATGGCTACACCTTC. Translation: CAWSVGRYGYTF.

This clonotype was counted many times. V usage is TRBV12-3 or TRBV12-4 and J usage is TRBJ1-2; 8 nucleotides agree with TRBD1. The CDR3 totals 15 residues. Trimming removed 7 bases from V and 1 base from J; junction bases left unmatched: 8. As DNA, the CDR3 is TGTGCCAGCACTAGGCGGACAGGGTTTAACTATGGCTACACCTTC. Translation: CASTRRTGFNYGYTF.

In its sample, this clonotype was seen many times. The chain carries TRBV2 and TRBJ2-3; 9 bases agree with TRBD1. The CDR3 runs to 14 residues. J lost 2 bases, V lost 6 bases, and 3 bases had no gene match. CDR1 is SNHLY and CDR2 is FYNNEI in the germline V gene. The CDR3 nucleotides are TGTGCCAGCAGAGACAGGGGGGTCACAGATACGCAGTATTTT. This encodes CASRDRGVTDTQYF.

This clonotype turned up a few times. The J gene is TRBJ2-7, the V gene TRBV20-1; D ambiguous. V lost 3 bases, J lost 4 bases, and 10 bases lay in between. The CDR3 is 12 amino acids. The germline V gene encodes CDR1 DFQATT and CDR2 SNEGSKA (reference sequence). The CDR3 is CSASLAGYEQYF. The CDR3 DNA reads TGCAGTGCTAGTTTAGCAGGTTACGAGCAGTACTTC.